Listed here are 23 T cell receptor beta chains from one sample, sequenced in a study of blood T cell repertoires in COVID-19. Using immunoSEQ multiplex PCR, the repertoire was profiled, and TCRdb retains in-frame clones only, with some absent. There are just over 95,000 clones in the sample; over 70% occur only once, and 3.5% to 5% lies in the top ten. What was sequenced was peripheral blood. The receptors come from a man in his 60s with acute or convalescent COVID-19.

The CDR3 nucleotides are TGTGCCAGCAGCGGGACAGGGTCGGCCAAAAACATTCAGTACTTC. Protein sequence: CASSGTGSAKNIQYF. The rearrangement uses TRBV28 and TRBJ2-4; 9 bases agree with TRBD1. Losses at the gene ends were 6 bases for V and 1 base for J; bases not matched to a gene: 4. The CDR3 totals 15 residues. CDR1 MDHEN and CDR2 SYDVKM come from the germline V gene.

This clone was seen only a few times. The chain combines TRBV6-1 with TRBJ1-2; the D gene is possibly TRBD1 (6 bases). V lost 3 bases to trimming and J lost 6 bases, with 11 bases between them. CDR1 and CDR2 (germline): MNHNS, SASEGT. The CDR3 length is 13 residues. The CDR3 loop is CASSDNRVDGYTF. The CDR3, as DNA: TGTGCCAGCAGTGACAACAGGGTGGATGGCTACACCTTC.

The chain employs TRBV19 and TRBJ1-2, with D perhaps matching TRBD1 (5 bases). CDR3 length: 17 residues. CDR1 LNHDA and CDR2 SQIVND come from the germline V gene (reference sequence). Between the trimmed V and J ends, which lost 5 bases and 0 bases, there was a span of 19 bases. The CDR3 loop reads CASSSAGHGTSNYGYTF. Here the CDR3 DNA reads TGTGCCAGTAGTTCCGCAGGACACGGAACATCTAACTATGGCTACACCTTC.

The J gene is TRBJ1-6, the V gene TRBV30, with D perhaps TRBD1 (5 bases). Trimming removed 0 bases at V and 13 bases at J, with 22 bases between. Germline loops: CDR1 GTSNPN, CDR2 SVGIG (reference sequence). This CDR3 comprises 16 residues. This CDR3 reads CAWSVRRGPGFVPLHF. DNA for the CDR3: TGTGCCTGGAGTGTACGTCGAGGACCAGGGTTCGTTCCCCTCCACTTT. Full variable domain (missing parts from reference TRBV30 and TRBJ1-6): SQTIHQWPATLVQPVGSPLSLECTVEGTSNPNLYWYRQAAGRGLQLLFYSVGIGQISSEVPQNLSASRPQDRQFILSSKKLLLSDSGFYLCAWSVRRGPGFVPLHFGNGTRLTVT.

The chain employs TRBV24-1 and TRBJ1-2; perhaps TRBD1 as D (6 bases). The CDR3 consists of 15 residues. Deletions cut 4 bases from V and 4 bases from J, with 15 bases between. Germline V lookup: CDR1 KGHDR, CDR2 SFDVKD. The CDR3 DNA is TGTGCCACCAGTGACCCCGGACAGCCTCTCTATGGCTACACCTTC. It specifies CATSDPGQPLYGYTF.

V is TRBV4-1 and J is TRBJ1-5; tentative D call: TRBD1 (5 bases). In germline, CDR1 is MGHRA, CDR2 YSYEKL. The CDR3 is 17 residues long. The V gene lost 1 base and the J gene lost 3 bases, with 16 bases spanning the gap. For the CDR3, the DNA is TGCGCCAGCAGCCAAGCCGGGACCGGCGGGATCAATCAGCCCCAGCATTTT. Protein product: CASSQAGTGGINQPQHF.

The rearrangement uses TRBV3-1 (or the pseudogene TRBV3-2) and TRBJ1-1; 9 bases align to TRBD1. V shed 4 bases and J 3 bases; nucleotides not matched to a gene: 6. This CDR3 contains 15 residues. Germline V CDR1 and CDR2: LGHDT, YNNKEL (reference sequence). The CDR3 region is CASSRGTGIDTEAFF. CDR3 nucleotides: TGTGCCAGCAGCCGCGGGACAGGGATAGACACTGAAGCTTTCTTT.

The chain is built from TRBV6-5 and TRBJ2-7; 8 nucleotides line up with TRBD1. The germline gives CDR1 MNHEY, CDR2 SVGAGI. The CDR3 contains 15 residues. The junction had 4 bases not matched to a gene; V was cut back by 0 bases and J by 3 bases. The DNA for the CDR3 is TGTGCCAGCAGTTACTCCCCGGACAGGGTCTACGAGCAGTACTTC. Translation: CASSYSPDRVYEQYF.

This chain joins TRBV12-3 or TRBV12-4 and TRBJ1-1; the D gene is possibly TRBD1 (5 bases). The CDR3 loop spans 13 amino acids. V was pared by 6 bases and J by 1 base, with 9 bases between. The CDR3, as DNA: TGTGCCAGCAGAAACCAGGGGAACACTGAAGCTTTCTTT. Its translation is CASRNQGNTEAFF.

The chain joins TRBV6-5 to TRBJ1-1; a weak D match, TRBD1 (5 bases). Per the germline V gene, CDR1 is MNHEY and CDR2 is SVGAGI. The CDR3 runs 15 residues. V dropped 6 bases and J dropped 3 bases, with 17 bases sitting between them. CDR3 loop: CASRTSSGGDTEAFF. CDR3 sequence (DNA): TGTGCCAGCAGAACATCATCGGGGGGGGACACTGAAGCTTTCTTT.

The table lists this clone with a count of one. Other DNA sequences in the sample encode the same CDR3. V and J are TRBV19 and TRBJ1-4; TRBD1 agrees at 7 bases. Unmatched junction bases numbered 4, after V lost 9 bases and J lost 3 bases. The CDR3 is 13 residues long. Germline CDR1 reads LNHDA; CDR2 reads SQIVND (reference sequence). The CDR3 coding sequence is TGTGCCAGCCGGGACAGAGCTAATGAAAAACTGTTTTTT. Translation gives CASRDRANEKLFF.

This sequence joins TRBV5-1 and TRBJ1-1, with D possibly being TRBD1 (6 bases). The V gene's germline CDR1 is SGHRS and CDR2 YFSETQ. Deletions cut 3 bases from V and 6 bases from J, with 12 bases between. This CDR3 comprises 13 residues. The CDR3 region has the DNA TGCGCCAGCAGCTCAGGACAGCCCTCTGAAGCTTTCTTT. Amino acid sequence: CASSSGQPSEAFF.

V is TRBV27 and J is TRBJ1-2; D uncertain. Germline V CDR1 and CDR2: MNHEY, SMNVEV (reference sequence). CDR3 length: 17 amino acids. The V end was cut by 2 bases, the J end by 7 bases, with 23 bases between. CDR3 amino acids: CASSLRGSFGGIVGYTF. CDR3 DNA: TGTGCCAGCAGTTTACGAGGATCCTTTGGAGGCATAGTTGGCTACACCTTC.

V usage is TRBV10-3 and J usage is TRBJ1-2; D is unresolved. The CDR3 is made up of 14 amino acids. Trimming pared 2 bases from V and 8 bases from J, leaving 15 bases between. Germline CDR1 ENHRY, CDR2 SYGVKD. For the CDR3, the DNA is TGTGCCATCAGTGAGGAGAGCGGGGATCGAGGCTACACCTTC. The encoded protein is CAISEESGDRGYTF.

The chain has TRBV6-2 or TRBV6-3 and TRBJ2-5, with 8 bases matching TRBD1. There are 17 residues in the CDR3. Germline V gene lookup returns CDR1 MNHEY and CDR2 SVGEGT. V shed 5 bases and J 5 bases; nucleotides not matched to a gene: 16. The CDR3 spells CASSLGTGRPLGETQYF. CDR3 coding DNA: TGTGCCAGCAGTCTTGGGACAGGACGTCCCCTCGGGGAGACCCAGTACTTC.

This chain links TRBV9 with TRBJ2-2, with D possibly TRBD1 on 5 matching bases. The germline V gene encodes CDR1 SGDLS and CDR2 YYNGEE. The CDR3 has 13 amino acids. V was shortened by 3 bases and J by 6 bases, with 9 bases between the two germline ends. CDR3 bases: TGTGCCAGCAGCGCCAACAGGCCCGGGGAGCTGTTTTTT. The encoded protein is CASSANRPGELFF.

The J gene is TRBJ2-3, the V gene TRBV13; 14 bases are a match to TRBD2. The germline V gene encodes CDR1 PRHDT and CDR2 FYEKMQ (reference sequence). This CDR3 is 16 amino acids long. V lost 1 base to trimming and J lost 6 bases; unmatched junction nucleotides: 3. CDR3 sequence: CASSLVGLAGDDTQYF. The DNA of the CDR3 is TGTGCCAGCAGCTTAGTGGGACTAGCGGGGGACGATACGCAGTATTTT.

This clone was found a few times. The V gene is TRBV4-3, the J gene TRBJ1-4; 10 bases agree with TRBD1. Trimming took 1 base from V and 1 from J; bases not matched to a gene: 0. The CDR3 spans 16 residues. In germline, CDR1 is LGHNA, CDR2 YSLEER. The CDR3 is CASSQGTGGTNEKLFF. CDR3 sequence (DNA): TGCGCCAGCAGCCAAGGGACAGGGGGAACTAATGAAAAACTGTTTTTT.

The V and J genes are TRBV11-3 and TRBJ2-3; 9 bases line up with TRBD2. The trim removed 1 base at V and 4 bases at J, leaving 12 bases unmatched. The CDR3 runs 18 residues. Germline V lookup: CDR1 SGHNT, CDR2 YENEEA. CDR3: CASSLGPASGVLPDTQYF. The CDR3 DNA reads TGTGCCAGCAGCTTAGGTCCCGCTAGCGGGGTATTACCAGATACGCAGTATTTT. Full variable domain (remainder filled in from reference TRBV11-3 and TRBJ2-3): EAGVVQSPRYKIIEKKQPVAFWCNPISGHNTLYWYLQNLGQGPELLIRYENEEAVDDSQLPKDRFSAERLKGVDSTLKIQPAELGDSAVYLCASSLGPASGVLPDTQYFGPGTRLTVL.

The chain employs TRBV6-5 and TRBJ1-2; D gene unclear. Germline V gene sequence: CDR1 MNHEY, CDR2 SVGAGI. This CDR3 has 12 amino acids. The germline V and J ends were trimmed by 6 bases and 7 bases, with 12 bases remaining between them. As DNA, the CDR3 is TGTGCCAGCAGGGGAGTATGGAGTGGCTACACCTTC. Its translation: CASRGVWSGYTF.

The V gene is TRBV27, the J gene TRBJ2-1, with 9 nucleotides matching TRBD1. CDR3 length: 15 amino acids. The germline gives CDR1 MNHEY, CDR2 SMNVEV (reference sequence). V lost 3 bases, J lost 7 bases, and 7 bases stayed unmatched. The CDR3 nucleotides are TGTGCCAGCAGTTTTCAGGGACAGGGAGTTAATGAGCAGTTCTTC. It specifies CASSFQGQGVNEQFF.

This chain links TRBV5-6 with TRBJ2-2; tentatively, D is TRBD1 (6 bases). Germline CDR1 SGHDT, CDR2 YYEEEE. The V end was cut by 4 bases, the J end by 7 bases, with 14 bases between. CDR3 length: 14 amino acids. CDR3 bases: TGTGCCAGCAGCAACCCCCCAGGGGTCGGGGAGCTGTTTTTT. Amino acids: CASSNPPGVGELFF.

In DNA, the CDR3 is TGTGCCAGCAGCTCTTATAGCGGAAATACGCAGTATTTT. Translating gives CASSSYSGNTQYF. V and J are TRBV5-6 and TRBJ2-3; perhaps TRBD2 as D (6 bases). CDR1 is SGHDT and CDR2 is YYEEEE in the germline V gene. The CDR3 is 13 amino acids. Trimming removed 3 bases from V and 7 bases from J, with 12 bases in between.